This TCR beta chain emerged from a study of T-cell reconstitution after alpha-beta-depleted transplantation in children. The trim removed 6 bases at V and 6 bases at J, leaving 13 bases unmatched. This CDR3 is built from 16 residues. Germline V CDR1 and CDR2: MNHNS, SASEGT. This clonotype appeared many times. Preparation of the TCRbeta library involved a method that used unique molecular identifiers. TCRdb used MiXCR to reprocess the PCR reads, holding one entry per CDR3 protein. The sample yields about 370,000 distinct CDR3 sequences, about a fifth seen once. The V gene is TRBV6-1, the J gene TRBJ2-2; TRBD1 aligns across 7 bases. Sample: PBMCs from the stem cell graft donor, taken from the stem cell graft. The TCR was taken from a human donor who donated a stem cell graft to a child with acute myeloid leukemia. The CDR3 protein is CASSTRRTGPSGELFF. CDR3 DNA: TGTGCCAGCAGCACGAGGAGGACAGGTCCATCCGGGGAGCTGTTTTTT.